This record covers a single T cell receptor (beta chain). The antigen is unknown. The record originates from a study of cytomegalovirus exposure and HLA in healthy donors. Study background: As an earlier analysis found, about 190 million T cells yielded about 120 million unique TCR beta sequences.

Primers: 60 Vbeta forward and 13 Jbeta reverse. Assay: immunoSEQ multiplex PCR; the TCRdb copy retains only in-frame clones and omits some. Here the sample spans 37,000 or so clones, 80% to 90% being singletons. This CDR3 region has 15 residues. Germline V gene sequence: CDR1 LGHNA, CDR2 YNFKEQ. V was pared by 3 bases and J by 4 bases, with 12 bases between. Study-wide results and caveats: As immune exposure information, only CMV serostatus was available. The authors reported that TCR beta sequences could predict HLA-A and HLA-B alleles. These predictions were accurate for most subjects in the first cohort.

Sampled while nominally healthy, donors likely had unrecorded immune exposures. The sequence was obtained from a woman aged 40 to 50 in good health and CMV-seronegative. Sequencing was done on a sample of PBMCs. The chain couples TRBV4-2 to TRBJ2-2; D is ambiguous. The CDR3 nucleotides are TGTGCCAGCAGCCAGCCCGATACCAGCACCGGGGAGCTGTTTTTT. Its translation: CASSQPDTSTGELFF.